These 5 T cell receptor beta chains share one sample of origin, sequenced in a study of blood T cell repertoires in COVID-19. Data came from immunoSEQ multiplex PCR; TCRdb stores just in-frame clones and leaves some out. This table has around 150,000 clones, 70% to 90% appearing once. The sample was PBMCs or T cells enriched from blood (not recorded which). The receptors come from a woman between 45 and 65 years old who had recovered from COVID-19.

This clone occurred once. Written as DNA, the CDR3 is TGTGCCAGTGATACACCAGGACAGGAGTATGGCTACACCTTC. Translation gives CASDTPGQEYGYTF. The V gene is TRBV19, the J gene TRBJ1-2; 7 positions agree with TRBD1. CDR3 length: 14 amino acids. The trim removed 8 bases at V and 5 bases at J, leaving 11 bases unmatched. Germline assignment: CDR1 LNHDA and CDR2 SQIVND (reference sequence).

This sequence joins TRBV5-8 and TRBJ1-2, with TRBD1 identical over 10 bases. The CDR3 covers 16 residues. CDR1 is SGHTS, CDR2 YDEGEE, per germline. V was clipped by 3 bases and J by 4 bases; unmatched bases: 9. CDR3 residues: CASSSPGTGASYGYTF. The CDR3 coding sequence is TGTGCCAGCAGCTCACCCGGGACAGGGGCAAGCTATGGCTACACCTTC.

This sequence joins TRBV10-2 and TRBJ2-1; TRBD2 matches at 9 bases. The length of the CDR3 is 14 residues. The trim removed 7 bases at V and 7 bases at J, leaving 8 bases unmatched. Germline CDR1 WSHSY, CDR2 SAAADI. Written as DNA, the CDR3 is TGCGCCAGCACCCTAGGACTAGCGAGGAATGAGCAGTTCTTC. This encodes CASTLGLARNEQFF.

V gene TRBV2 combines with J gene TRBJ1-5; 8 bases map to TRBD1. After removal of 5 bases from V and 4 bases from J, the junction contained 10 bases not matched to a gene. Germline V CDR1 and CDR2: SNHLY, FYNNEI. The CDR3 runs 16 residues. CDR3 sequence (DNA): TGTGCCAGCAGTAAAAGTCGGACAGGGTCTAATCAGCCCCAGCATTTT. Encoded protein: CASSKSRTGSNQPQHF.

This chain uses TRBV9 with TRBJ2-1; 11 bases line up with TRBD2. With V trimmed by 3 bases and J by 5 bases, 4 bases remained unmatched. The CDR3 length is 15 residues. Germline V gene data show CDR1 as SGDLS and CDR2 as YYNGEE. The chain's CDR3 is CASSDGTSGNNEQFF. The CDR3 DNA follows: TGTGCCAGCAGCGACGGGACTAGCGGTAACAATGAGCAGTTCTTC.